Given below is one T cell receptor beta chain in context. What it binds is not known. These data belong to a study of response to subunit inactivated influenza vaccine. Regarding the study as a whole: The authors put forward the suggestion that each seasonal influenza vaccination may bring in only a limited number of new T cells.

In TCRdb, the RT-PCR reads were re-called with MiXCR into one record per CDR3 protein. The top ten clones hold 13% of a sample with approximately 530,000 distinct CDR3 sequences, 10% to 15% of them seen once. Trimming removed 0 bases at V and 7 bases at J, with 16 bases between. Germline lookup yields CDR1 SGHRS and CDR2 YFSETQ. The CDR3 spans 15 residues. The chain employs TRBV5-1 and TRBJ2-5; D unclear. This sequence originates from a man in his fifties or sixties who received an inactivated influenza vaccine. The input for sequencing was PBMCs from blood, taken more than 35 days after vaccination. The DNA of the CDR3 is TGCGCCAGCAGCTTGGAAGTAGTGCCAGGTGGGACCCAGTACTTC. It encodes CASSLEVVPGGTQYF.